The next 22 T cell receptor beta chains were all read from a single sample in a study of Ad26.COV2.S vaccination and SARS-CoV-2 variants (TCRdb year 2021). The sample's treatment or condition label, decoded: about 20 received Ad26.COV2.S at low or high dose, single or two shots; roughly five received placebo; per-sample allocation not given. Repertoires of vaccine and placebo recipients were sequenced from samples taken on day 63 after the first injection. The protocol used for the library was the immunoSEQ multiplex PCR assay. TCRdb took this table from immuneACCESS and kept in-frame rearrangements with V and J called. Such tables lack part of the clones; where checked against another copy, unresolved V genes explain under half of the gap, and the rest is unexplained. Present in this sample are over 400,000 clones, roughly 90% of which were seen just once. The ten top clones hold 1.5% to 2% of the sample.

The sample consisted of peripheral blood, taken in a trial of Ad26.COV2.S vaccine versus placebo. These receptors all come from a person aged 18 to 59 who received the Ad26.COV2.S COVID-19 vaccine or a placebo.

The rearrangement joins TRBV7-9 to TRBJ1-1, with D perhaps TRBD1 (5 bases). Trimming pared 5 bases from V and 6 bases from J, leaving 13 bases between. The V gene's germline CDR1 is SEHNR and CDR2 FQNEAQ (reference sequence). This CDR3 has 13 amino acids. CDR3 residues: CASSAAQGPEAFF. CDR3 sequence (DNA): TGTGCCAGCAGCGCCGCGCAGGGACCTGAAGCTTTCTTT.

CDR3 protein: CASSQGLVPFF. Here the CDR3 DNA reads TGTGCCAGCAGCCAGGGACTAGTGCCGTTCTTC. The rearrangement links TRBV7-2 to TRBJ2-1, with 8 bases matching TRBD2. The germline V gene encodes CDR1 SGHTA and CDR2 FQGNSA. V shed 5 bases, J shed 15 bases, and the junction held 6 bases outside the gene matches. This CDR3 comprises 11 residues.

The chain is built from TRBV5-8 and TRBJ1-5, with 9 bases fitting TRBD1. This CDR3 is 17 amino acids long. J was trimmed by 5 bases and V by 2 bases; bases with no gene match: 11. Germline CDR1 reads SGHTS; CDR2 reads YDEGEE. Written as DNA, the CDR3 is TGTGCCAGCAGCTTTTTTTCCGGGACAGGGATCCATCAGCCCCAGCATTTT. Protein sequence: CASSFFSGTGIHQPQHF.

The chain links TRBV9 to TRBJ2-2; D is perhaps TRBD1 or TRBD2 (5 bases each). Germline V gene data show CDR1 as SGDLS and CDR2 as YYNGEE. Trimming stripped 4 bases from V and 4 bases from J, with 14 bases between. The CDR3 is 15 amino acids. CDR3 sequence: CASSPRRDPTGELFF. The CDR3 DNA is TGTGCCAGCAGCCCCCGCCGGGACCCCACCGGGGAGCTGTTTTTT.

The J gene is TRBJ2-1, the V gene TRBV4-2, with unresolved D. CDR1 LGHNA and CDR2 YNFKEQ come from the germline V gene. V was pared by 0 bases and J by 7 bases, with 10 bases between. CDR3 length: 14 amino acids. The CDR3 protein is CASSQEWGTNEQFF. CDR3 sequence (DNA): TGTGCCAGCAGCCAAGAATGGGGTACGAATGAGCAGTTCTTC.

The gene calls are TRBV28 and TRBJ1-5; D is undetermined. The CDR3 has 15 amino acids. Germline CDR1 MDHEN, CDR2 SYDVKM. Trimming removed 5 bases from V and 2 bases from J, with 13 bases in between. DNA for the CDR3: TGTGCCAGCAGTGCAGGCGCTCCGGGCAATCAGCCCCAGCATTTT. It codes for CASSAGAPGNQPQHF.

In this sample, this clone turned up once. This rearrangement joins TRBV7-9 to TRBJ2-7; D is possibly TRBD2 (5 bases). The length of the CDR3 is 12 residues. V was cut by 2 bases and J by 10 bases, with 12 bases left in between. The germline V gene encodes CDR1 SEHNR and CDR2 FQNEAQ (reference sequence). The CDR3 region is CASSLLVSEQYF. CDR3 bases: TGTGCCAGCAGCTTATTAGTTAGCGAACAGTACTTC. The full variable domain, rest sourced from reference TRBV7-9 and TRBJ2-7, is DTGVSQNPRHKITKRGQNVTFRCDPISEHNRLYWYRQTLGQGPEFLTYFQNEAQLEKSRLLSDRFSAERPKGSFSTLEIQRTEQGDSAMYLCASSLLVSEQYFGPGTRLTVT.

J is TRBJ2-7 and V is TRBV4-1; D is ambiguous. Germline V gives CDR1 MGHRA, CDR2 YSYEKL. The V and J ends lost 2 bases and 1 base respectively, with 9 bases between them. The length of the CDR3 is 14 residues. CDR3 bases: TGCGCCAGCAGCCAATTTATAGGGTCCTACGAGCAGTACTTC. Protein sequence: CASSQFIGSYEQYF.

This rearrangement joins TRBV6-5 to TRBJ1-1; 7 bases are shared with TRBD1. Per the germline V gene, CDR1 is MNHEY and CDR2 is SVGAGI. This CDR3 is built from 15 residues. V lost 6 bases and J lost 6; bases outside the gene matches: 13. The CDR3 coding sequence is TGTGCCAGCAGCCCGAAGACAGGGCGAAGGGCTGAAGCTTTCTTT. Amino acid sequence: CASSPKTGRRAEAFF.

The V gene is TRBV7-2, the J gene TRBJ1-2; D might be TRBD1 (5 bases). The V and J ends lost 6 bases and 10 bases respectively, with 21 bases between them. Germline V CDR1 and CDR2: SGHTA, FQGNSA. The CDR3 has 14 amino acids. Here the CDR3 reads CASRYQLGVRDYTF. CDR3 sequence (DNA): TGTGCCAGCAGATACCAATTGGGGGTGAGGGACTACACCTTC.

The rearrangement links TRBV9 to TRBJ2-7; TRBD2 matches 11 bases. From germline, CDR1 is SGDLS and CDR2 YYNGEE. J gave up 2 bases and V 0 bases, and 1 base lay outside the gene matches. The CDR3 is made up of 15 amino acids. CDR3 loop: CASSVVAGGPYEQYF. DNA for the CDR3: TGTGCCAGCAGCGTAGTAGCGGGGGGGCCCTACGAGCAGTACTTC.

This clone was recorded only once. The chain has TRBV12-3 or TRBV12-4 and TRBJ2-7; no clear D gene. The CDR3 contains 13 residues. V lost 3 bases, J lost 0 bases, and 6 bases lay in between. The CDR3 is CASSFSVSYEQYF. DNA of the CDR3: TGTGCCAGCAGTTTTAGTGTCTCCTACGAGCAGTACTTC.

J is TRBJ2-7 and V is TRBV5-1; D call uncertain. Germline CDR1 and CDR2: SGHRS and YFSETQ. Trimming stripped 4 bases from V and 2 bases from J, with 7 bases between. The CDR3 has 12 amino acids. CDR3 coding DNA: TGCGCCAGCAGCATCGGCACCTACGAGCAGTACTTC. It specifies CASSIGTYEQYF.

This rearrangement joins TRBV29-1 to TRBJ2-7; no reliable D call. The CDR3 length is 11 residues. Trimming shortened V by 3 bases and J by 3 bases, and 6 bases separated the two germline ends. Germline CDR1 SQVTM, CDR2 ANQGSEA. The chain's CDR3 is CSVEWDYEQYF. DNA for the CDR3: TGCAGCGTTGAGTGGGACTACGAGCAGTACTTC.

This clone was observed a handful of times. V usage is TRBV14 and J usage is TRBJ1-1; possibly TRBD1 for D (5 bases). V was shortened by 8 bases and J by 6 bases, with 19 bases between the two germline ends. Per germline, CDR1 SGHDN and CDR2 FVKESK. This CDR3 is built from 14 residues. CDR3 sequence (DNA): TGTGCCAGCTCCCCATGGGGGGGAGGCTCTGAAGCTTTCTTT. Amino acids: CASSPWGGGSEAFF.

The CDR3 nucleotides are TGTGCCATCAGTGAGAGAAAGGCTTCCTACGACGTTAGCAACAATGAAAAACTGTTTTTT. Its protein product is CAISERKASYDVSNNEKLFF. The rearrangement joins TRBV10-3 to TRBJ1-4; unclear D gene. Germline V gene sequence: CDR1 ENHRY, CDR2 SYGVKD. The length of the CDR3 is 20 residues. Trimming took off 2 bases at V and 5 bases at J, with 27 bases between the two ends.

V and J are TRBV6-5 and TRBJ1-5; D is uncertain. From germline, CDR1 is MNHEY and CDR2 SVGAGI. The V and J ends lost 2 bases and 6 bases respectively, with 8 bases between them. CDR3 length: 13 amino acids. The CDR3 bases are TGTGCCAGCAGTTACCGGGCACTTCAGCCCCAGCATTTT. This codes for CASSYRALQPQHF.

The chain links TRBV28 to TRBJ2-7, with TRBD2 as a possible D gene (5 bases). V gave up 6 bases and J gave up 3 bases, with 15 bases separating them. Germline-derived CDR1 and CDR2 are MDHEN and SYDVKM. The CDR3 is 14 residues long. The CDR3 DNA sequence: TGTGCCAGCAGCCGGGGTGGCCGTAACTACGAGCAGTACTTC. It encodes CASSRGGRNYEQYF.

The rearrangement joins TRBV3-1 (or the pseudogene TRBV3-2) to TRBJ2-3, with D possibly being TRBD1 (7 bases). The CDR3 is 21 residues long. The germline CDR1 and CDR2 sequences are LGHDT and YNNKEL (reference sequence). Trimming stripped 0 bases from V and 0 bases from J, with 25 bases between. The CDR3 sequence: CASSQDRKQGRPRYSTDTQYF. DNA of the CDR3: TGTGCCAGCAGCCAAGACCGAAAACAGGGGAGGCCCCGTTATAGCACAGATACGCAGTATTTT.

The J gene is TRBJ2-3, the V gene TRBV29-1; D is perhaps TRBD1 or TRBD2 (6 bases each). The CDR3 has 14 amino acids. Germline V lookup: CDR1 SQVTM, CDR2 ANQGSEA. The V and J ends lost 2 bases and 0 bases respectively, with 9 bases between them. For the CDR3, the DNA is TGCAGCGTTGAAAGGGGGACTAGCACAGATACGCAGTATTTT. Its translation is CSVERGTSTDTQYF.

The rearrangement joins TRBV19 to TRBJ1-5; 9 bases agree with TRBD1. The length of the CDR3 is 16 residues. CDR1 and CDR2 from the germline V gene are LNHDA and SQIVND (reference sequence). J gave up 5 bases and V 4 bases, and 9 bases lay outside the gene matches. CDR3 amino acids: CASSTYGTGKYQPQHF. CDR3 nucleotide sequence: TGTGCCAGTAGTACCTATGGGACAGGGAAATATCAGCCCCAGCATTTT.

The chain uses TRBV11-2 and TRBJ2-1; 7 nucleotides match TRBD2. This CDR3 contains 13 residues. After removal of 8 bases from V and 3 bases from J, the junction contained 4 bases not matched to a gene. Germline V lookup: CDR1 SGHAT, CDR2 FQNNGV. CDR3 amino acids: CASREAIYNEQFF. The DNA of the CDR3 is TGTGCCAGCCGGGAGGCTATCTACAATGAGCAGTTCTTC.